This T cell receptor (beta chain) was documented in a study of cytomegalovirus exposure and HLA in healthy donors. In the PCR, 60 Vbeta and 13 Jbeta primers were used. As processed by the authors: In a later analysis, of around 83 million unique beta chains, some 10 million appeared in at least two donors. Sequenced by immunoSEQ multiplex PCR; TCRdb stores in-frame clones only, minus some. V, J and clone size are those of that table, while D and trimming were read from the DNA. The sample's table shows around 88,000 clones. Overall study findings and caveats: According to an earlier analysis, most TCR beta V segments yielded productive rearrangements about 87% or about 30% of the time.

Comment on this clone: The antigen remains undetermined.

Source material: PBMCs. This receptor was taken from a girl between 10 and 17 years old in good health and CMV-seropositive.

The CDR3 is CASSVAGVGELFF. The DNA of the CDR3 is TGTGCCAGCAGCGTAGCGGGGGTCGGGGAGCTGTTTTTT. This chain joins TRBV9 and TRBJ2-2, with D possibly TRBD2 on 6 matching bases. V lost 0 bases and J 7 bases, leaving 7 bases between the germline ends. The CDR3 has 13 residues. Per the germline V gene, CDR1 is SGDLS and CDR2 is YYNGEE. Looking up the rest from reference TRBV9 and TRBJ2-2 gives the full variable domain: DSGVTQTPKHLITATGQRVTLRCSPRSGDLSVYWYQQSLDQGLQFLIQYYNGEERAKGNILERFSAQQFPDLHSELNLSSLELGDSALYFCASSVAGVGELFFGEGSRLTVL.